This T cell receptor beta chain was recovered during a study of blood T cells in healthy people across ages (dated by TCRdb to the mid-2010s). In terms of the full investigation: In model experiments, template switching captured about one uniquely barcoded TCR beta cDNA molecule for every two T cells. To track age-related changes in TCR beta repertoire diversity, the study relied on deep sequencing normalized with unique cDNA molecular identifiers. The donors were split into four age groups: young (average around 16 years), middle-aged (roughly 42), aged (62) and long-lived (roughly 80). To avoid experimental bias, donors of different ages were randomly spread across the sequencing lanes. Two additional independent replicas of 1 million unique cDNA reads from the same blood draw were analyzed for two donors (one aged 18 to 30 and one aged 80 or older).

At the junction V is shortened by 6 bases and J by 3 bases, with 8 bases in between. From the cysteine through the phenylalanine, the CDR3 covers 13 amino acids. This entry keeps only the CDR3 DNA: 39 bases, framed from base 1. This clonotype has a handful of counts. The antigen it recognizes is unknown. Base qualities are not recorded, but no much larger clone differs from it by a single base. The donors were around 39 Caucasian individuals from Russia, aged 6 to 90 years, who were systemically healthy. Each donor gave ten milliliters of peripheral blood, collected into EDTA-treated Vacutainer tubes. Ficoll-Paque density-gradient centrifugation was used to isolate PBMCs, with at least 7 million per sample. Trizol reagent was used to extract total RNA from the PBMCs, yielding at least 5.5 micrograms per sample. For every donor, an aliquot of PBMCs went through flow cytometry to measure the percentages of naive CD45RAhigh/CD27high T cells.

Library preparation used 5' RACE. The instrument given in TCRdb is Illumina HiSeq 2500. A second roughly 7 to 11 cycle PCR used a sample-barcoded 5' primer and a J-beta primer mix. A unique molecular identifier was introduced onto each TCR beta cDNA molecule by a template-switch 5' adaptor carrying 12 random nucleotides. Each sample yielded at least 2.5 million CDR3-containing paired-end reads. The Mint cDNA synthesis kit, primed by a TRBC-specific oligonucleotide, was used to synthesize first-strand cDNA from all RNA. Following uracil-DNA glycosylase treatment, a first 18-cycle PCR with universal primers M1SS and BC2_uni_R was performed on all cDNA. The study's processing was this. For normalization, 1 million high-quality reads, each with a distinct molecular identifier, were randomly selected from each sample. Reads with shared molecular identifiers were discarded instead of being binned into consensus sequences. MiTCR, with a Q25 quality threshold and the strictest error-elimination algorithm, was used for CDR3 identification, clonotype clustering and error correction. A nonparametric unseen species model with Euler transformation was used to estimate a lower bound on total TCR beta diversity. TCRdb reanalyzed the raw reads on its own, using fastp at Q25 for trimming and MiXCR for clone calling, and kept in-frame beta chains. Identical CDR3 protein sequences are pooled into one entry, listed with their most common genes and DNA. The V and J calls follow TCRdb's processing rather than the paper's. The sample table lists 1 million or so distinct CDR3 sequences, roughly 45% of them with a count of one. Jointly, the top ten make up approximately 20% of the sample.

The paper as a whole reports these results and caveats: The long-lived group showed more naive CD4+ T cells, fewer expanded clones and increased TCR diversity than the aged group, suggesting age selection. Total diversity estimates from one million sequenced T cells were considered lower bounds and underestimates. Observed TCR beta diversity per million T cells fell roughly linearly with age, and a significant reduction was already apparent by age approximately 41. There was a strong correlation between observed TCR beta diversity and the percentage of naive T cells measured by flow cytometry. Donor CMV infection status was unknown, potentially confounding age-related changes in expanded clonotypes. Bulk unsorted PBMC profiling prevented conclusive comparison of naive and antigen-experienced compartments.

Sequencing used blood. The V and J genes are TRBV12-3 or TRBV12-4 and TRBJ1-4; perhaps TRBD1 is the D gene, with 6 bases matching. This TCR was recovered from a woman aged 60-70 years in good health. The encoded CDR3 is CASRRTANEKLFF. The sequence in DNA is TGTGCCAGCAGGAGGACAGCTAATGAAAAACTGTTTTTT.